This T cell receptor beta chain was sequenced during a study of shared clonotypes between healthy human individuals. This CDR3 has 17 residues. Germline loops: CDR1 MGHDK, CDR2 SYGVNS. Unmatched junction bases numbered 16, after V lost 7 bases and J lost 6 bases. Libraries were prepared by immunoSEQ multiplex PCR; TCRdb keeps only in-frame clonotypes and omits some of them. In the table there are fewer than 2.5 million clones, more than 85% of which are singletons. This TCR came from a man in his late teens or twenties in good health. Some clones in this sample may be carry-over from other donors' samples. The source material was naive CD4+ T cells from PBMCs. Stated subset: CD45RA+ positively selected. The chain employs TRBV25-1 and TRBJ2-1, with 9 bases lining up with TRBD2. This CDR3 is CASTRGIGGRAGNEQFF. The CDR3 nucleotides are TGTGCCAGCACAAGGGGGATCGGCGGGAGGGCCGGCAATGAGCAGTTCTTC. Variable domain in full (rest from reference TRBV25-1 and TRBJ2-1): EADIYQTPRYLVIGTGKKITLECSQTMGHDKMYWYQQDPGMELHLIHYSYGVNSTEKGDLSSESTVSRIRTEHFPLTLESARPSHTSQYLCASTRGIGGRAGNEQFFGPGTRLTVL.